A single TCR beta chain is shown here with its context. Its target is unknown. Sorted subsets were amplified in replicate PCRs using about 210 ng DNA, tens of thousands of T cell genomes. The repertoire was sequenced with immunoSEQ multiplex PCR; TCRdb's copy has only in-frame clones and lacks some. Seen here are a few million clones, roughly 93% observed once, and the top ten hold about 0.41%. This specimen comes from a study of shared clonotypes between healthy human individuals. Study conclusions and caveats: Large sequencing depth failed to make sorted-subset sequencing complete, rarefaction showed.

Subsets obtained from CD4+ cells comprised CD45RA+ naive and CD45RA-negative memory cells. Trimming took off 0 bases at V and 9 bases at J, with 12 bases between the two ends. Per germline, CDR1 LGHNA and CDR2 YSLEER. The CDR3 sequence is 14 residues long. The sequenced sample consisted of naive CD4+ T cells from PBMCs. Subset specified: CD45RA+ positively selected. The receptor comes from a young man in good health. Some clones in this sample may be carry-over from other donors' samples. The chain combines TRBV4-3 with TRBJ1-5; D remains ambiguous. Here the CDR3 reads CASSQDLSGGPQHF. The CDR3, as DNA: TGCGCCAGCAGCCAAGATTTGTCCGGCGGGCCCCAGCATTTT.